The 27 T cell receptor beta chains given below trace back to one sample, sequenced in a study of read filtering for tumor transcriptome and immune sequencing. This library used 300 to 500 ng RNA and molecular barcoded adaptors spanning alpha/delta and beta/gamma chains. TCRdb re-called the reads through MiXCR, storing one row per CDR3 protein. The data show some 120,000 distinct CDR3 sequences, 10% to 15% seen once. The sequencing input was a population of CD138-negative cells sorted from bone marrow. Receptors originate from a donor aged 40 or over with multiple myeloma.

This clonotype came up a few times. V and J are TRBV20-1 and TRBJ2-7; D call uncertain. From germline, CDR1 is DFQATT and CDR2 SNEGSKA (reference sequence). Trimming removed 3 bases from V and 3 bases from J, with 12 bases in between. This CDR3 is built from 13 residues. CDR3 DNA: TGCAGTGCTAGGGGCGAGCGCCTCTACGAGCAGTACTTC. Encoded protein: CSARGERLYEQYF.

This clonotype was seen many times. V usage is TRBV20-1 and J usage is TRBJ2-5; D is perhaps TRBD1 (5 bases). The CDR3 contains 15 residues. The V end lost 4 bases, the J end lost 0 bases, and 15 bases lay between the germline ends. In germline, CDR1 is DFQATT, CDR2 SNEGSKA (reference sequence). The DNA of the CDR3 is TGCAGTGCTAAGCCGACCCAGGGTTACCAAGAGACCCAGTACTTC. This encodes CSAKPTQGYQETQYF.

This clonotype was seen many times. CDR3 nucleotide sequence: TGCAGTGCTCGGGCCCCTAACCGGGCTGAAGCTTTCTTT. Protein: CSARAPNRAEAFF. V and J are TRBV20-1 and TRBJ1-1; the D is unclear. Germline V gene data show CDR1 as DFQATT and CDR2 as SNEGSKA (reference sequence). V was clipped by 5 bases and J by 6 bases, with 16 bases between them. CDR3 size: 13 residues.

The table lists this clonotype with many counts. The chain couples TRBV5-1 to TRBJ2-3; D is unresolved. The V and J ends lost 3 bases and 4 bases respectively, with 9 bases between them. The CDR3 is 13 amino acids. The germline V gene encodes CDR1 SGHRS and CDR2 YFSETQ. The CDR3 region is CASSYNPPDTQYF. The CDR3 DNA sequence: TGCGCCAGCAGCTATAACCCCCCAGATACGCAGTATTTT.

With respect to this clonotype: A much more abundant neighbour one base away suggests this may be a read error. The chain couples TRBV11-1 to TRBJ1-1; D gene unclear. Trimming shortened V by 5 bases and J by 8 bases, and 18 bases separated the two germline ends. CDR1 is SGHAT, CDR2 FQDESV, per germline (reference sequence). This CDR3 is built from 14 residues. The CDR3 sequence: CASSPPGLVKEAFF. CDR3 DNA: TGTGCCAGCAGCCCCCCCGGTCTGGTCAAGGAAGCTTTCTTT.

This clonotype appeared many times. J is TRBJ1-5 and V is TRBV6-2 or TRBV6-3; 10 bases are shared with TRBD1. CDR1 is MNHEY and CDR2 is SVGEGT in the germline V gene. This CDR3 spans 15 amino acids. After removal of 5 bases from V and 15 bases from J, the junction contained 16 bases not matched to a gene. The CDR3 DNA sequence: TGTGCCAGCAGTCGACTGGGGACAGGGGTCAGAGTACCGCATTTT. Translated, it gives CASSRLGTGVRVPHF.

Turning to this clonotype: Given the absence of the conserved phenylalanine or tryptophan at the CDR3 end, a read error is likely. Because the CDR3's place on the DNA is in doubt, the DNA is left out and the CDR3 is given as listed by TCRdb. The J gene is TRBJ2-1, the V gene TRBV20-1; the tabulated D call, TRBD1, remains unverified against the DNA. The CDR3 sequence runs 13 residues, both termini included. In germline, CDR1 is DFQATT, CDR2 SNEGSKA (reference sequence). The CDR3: CSADDRGYNEQLY.

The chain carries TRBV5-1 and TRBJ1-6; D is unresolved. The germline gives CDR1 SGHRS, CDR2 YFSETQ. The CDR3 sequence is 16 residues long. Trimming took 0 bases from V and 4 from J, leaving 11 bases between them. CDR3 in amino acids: CASSLDWLLYNSPLHF. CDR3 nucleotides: TGCGCCAGCAGCTTGGACTGGCTCCTATATAATTCACCCCTCCACTTT.

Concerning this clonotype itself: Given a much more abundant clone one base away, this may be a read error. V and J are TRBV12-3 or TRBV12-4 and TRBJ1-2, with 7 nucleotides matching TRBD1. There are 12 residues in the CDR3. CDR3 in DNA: TGTGCCAGCAGTGCCTGTACAGGGACAGTCGCCTTC. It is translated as CASSACTGTVAF.

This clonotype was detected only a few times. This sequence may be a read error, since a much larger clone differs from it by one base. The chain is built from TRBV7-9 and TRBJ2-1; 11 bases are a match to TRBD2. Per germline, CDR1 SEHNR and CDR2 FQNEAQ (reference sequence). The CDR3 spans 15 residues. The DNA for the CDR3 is TGTGCCAGCAGCTTAGAACTAGCGGGAGTGAATGGGCAGTTCTTC. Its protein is CASSLELAGVNGQFF.

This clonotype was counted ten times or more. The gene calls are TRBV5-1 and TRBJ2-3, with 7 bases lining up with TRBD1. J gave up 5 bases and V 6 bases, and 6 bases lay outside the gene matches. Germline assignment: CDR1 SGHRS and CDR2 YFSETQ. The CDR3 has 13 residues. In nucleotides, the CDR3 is TGCGCCAGCACCACGACAGGGAAAGATACGCAGTATTTT. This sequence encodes CASTTTGKDTQYF.

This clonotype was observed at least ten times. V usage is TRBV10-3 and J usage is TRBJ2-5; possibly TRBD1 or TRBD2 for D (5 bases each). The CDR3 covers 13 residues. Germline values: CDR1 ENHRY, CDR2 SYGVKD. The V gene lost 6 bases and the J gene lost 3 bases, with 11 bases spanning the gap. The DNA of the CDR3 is TGTGCCATCAGCCGGGACCCGGAAGAGACCCAGTACTTC. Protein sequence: CAISRDPEETQYF.

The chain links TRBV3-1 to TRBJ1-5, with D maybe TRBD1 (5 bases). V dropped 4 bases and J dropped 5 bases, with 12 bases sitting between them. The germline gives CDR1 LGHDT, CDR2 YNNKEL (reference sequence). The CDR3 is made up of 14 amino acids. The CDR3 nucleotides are TGTGCCAGCAGCCCGCAGGGTTTTCATCAGCCCCAGCATTTT. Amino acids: CASSPQGFHQPQHF. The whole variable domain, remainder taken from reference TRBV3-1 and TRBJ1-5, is DTAVSQTPKYLVTQMGNDKSIKCEQNLGHDTMYWYKQDSKKFLKIMFSYNNKELIINETVPNRFSPKSPDKAHLNLHINSLELGDSAVYFCASSPQGFHQPQHFGDGTRLSIL.

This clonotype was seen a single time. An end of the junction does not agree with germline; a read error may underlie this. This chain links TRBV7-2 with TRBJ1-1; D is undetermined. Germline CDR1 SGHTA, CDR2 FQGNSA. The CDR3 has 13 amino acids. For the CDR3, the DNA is TGTGTCAGCAGCCCGGCCCAGGACACTGAAGCTTTCTTT. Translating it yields CVSSPAQDTEAFF. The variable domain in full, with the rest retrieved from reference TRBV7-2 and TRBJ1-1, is GAGVSQSPSNKVTEKGKDVELRCDPISGHTALYWYRQSLGQGLEFLIYFQGNSAPDKSGLPSDRFSAERTGGSVSTLTIQRTQQEDSAVYLCVSSPAQDTEAFFGQGTRLTVV.

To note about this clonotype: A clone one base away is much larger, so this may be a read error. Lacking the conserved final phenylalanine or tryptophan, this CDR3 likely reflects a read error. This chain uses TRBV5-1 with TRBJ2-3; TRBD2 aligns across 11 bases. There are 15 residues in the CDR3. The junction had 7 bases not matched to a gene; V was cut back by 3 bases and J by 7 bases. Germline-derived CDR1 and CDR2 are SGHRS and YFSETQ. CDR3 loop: CASSSGRLAGNTQYL. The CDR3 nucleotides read TGCGCCAGCAGCTCGGGTCGACTAGCGGGGAATACGCAGTATCTT.

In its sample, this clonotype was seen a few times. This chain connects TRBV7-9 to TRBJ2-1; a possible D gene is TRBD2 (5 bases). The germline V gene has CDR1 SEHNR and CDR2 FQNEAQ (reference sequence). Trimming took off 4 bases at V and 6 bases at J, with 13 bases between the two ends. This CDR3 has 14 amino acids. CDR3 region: CASSWTLSGNEQFF. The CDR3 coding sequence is TGTGCCAGCAGCTGGACTCTCTCGGGCAATGAGCAGTTCTTC. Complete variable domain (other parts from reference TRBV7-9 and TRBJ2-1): DTGVSQNPRHKITKRGQNVTFRCDPISEHNRLYWYRQTLGQGPEFLTYFQNEAQLEKSRLLSDRFSAERPKGSFSTLEIQRTEQGDSAMYLCASSWTLSGNEQFFGPGTRLTVL.

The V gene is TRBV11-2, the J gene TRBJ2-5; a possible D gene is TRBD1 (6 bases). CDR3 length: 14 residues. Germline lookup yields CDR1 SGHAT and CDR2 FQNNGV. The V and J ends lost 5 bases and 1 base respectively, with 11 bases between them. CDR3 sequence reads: CASSLGQIQETQYF. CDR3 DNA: TGTGCCAGCAGCCTAGGACAGATCCAAGAGACCCAGTACTTC.

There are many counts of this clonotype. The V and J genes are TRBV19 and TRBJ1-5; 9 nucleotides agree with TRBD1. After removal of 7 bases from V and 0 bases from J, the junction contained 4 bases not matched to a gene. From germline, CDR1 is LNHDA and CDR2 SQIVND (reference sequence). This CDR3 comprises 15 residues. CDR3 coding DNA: TGTGCCAGTAACGCGGACAGGGGTAGCAATCAGCCCCAGCATTTT. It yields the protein CASNADRGSNQPQHF.

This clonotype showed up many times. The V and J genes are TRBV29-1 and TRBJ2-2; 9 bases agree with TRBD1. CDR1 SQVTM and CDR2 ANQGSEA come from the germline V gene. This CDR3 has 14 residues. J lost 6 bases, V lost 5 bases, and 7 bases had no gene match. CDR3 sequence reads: CSVPGTGPAGELFF. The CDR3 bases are TGCAGCGTTCCCGGGACAGGGCCGGCCGGGGAGCTGTTTTTT.

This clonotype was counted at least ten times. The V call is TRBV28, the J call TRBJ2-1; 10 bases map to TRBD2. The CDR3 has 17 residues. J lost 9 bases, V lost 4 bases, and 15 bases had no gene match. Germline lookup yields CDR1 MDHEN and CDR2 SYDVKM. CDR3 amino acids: CASSSHGLAGEGGEQFF. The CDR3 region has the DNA TGTGCCAGCAGTTCCCACGGTCTAGCGGGAGAGGGGGGTGAGCAGTTCTTC.

CDR3 coding DNA: TGTGCCAGCAGATTTATAGGGACCGGGGAGCTGTTTTTT. This codes for CASRFIGTGELFF. This sequence joins TRBV12-3 or TRBV12-4 and TRBJ2-2; no clear D gene. CDR3 length equals 13 residues. V dropped 6 bases and J dropped 5 bases, with 10 bases sitting between them.

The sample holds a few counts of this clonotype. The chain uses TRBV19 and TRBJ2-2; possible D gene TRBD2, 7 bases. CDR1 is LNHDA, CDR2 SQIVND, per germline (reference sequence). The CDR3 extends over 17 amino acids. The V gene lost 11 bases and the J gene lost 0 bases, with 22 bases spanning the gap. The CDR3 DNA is TGTGCCGAGGGGGGGCAAGGGAAGGGCGCGAACACCGGGGAGCTGTTTTTT. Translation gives CAEGGQGKGANTGELFF.

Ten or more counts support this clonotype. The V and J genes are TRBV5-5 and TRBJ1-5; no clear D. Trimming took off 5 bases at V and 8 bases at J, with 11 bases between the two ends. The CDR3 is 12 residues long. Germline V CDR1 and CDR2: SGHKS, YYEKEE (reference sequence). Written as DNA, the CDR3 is TGTGCCAGCAGTCCCGAGCGTGAGCCCCAGCATTTT. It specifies CASSPEREPQHF.

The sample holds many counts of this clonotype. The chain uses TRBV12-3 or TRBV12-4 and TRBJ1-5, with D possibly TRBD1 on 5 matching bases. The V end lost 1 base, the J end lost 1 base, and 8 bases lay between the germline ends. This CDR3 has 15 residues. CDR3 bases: TGTGCCAGCAGTTTAGGGGGGGGGAGCAATCAGCCCCAGCATTTT. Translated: CASSLGGGSNQPQHF.

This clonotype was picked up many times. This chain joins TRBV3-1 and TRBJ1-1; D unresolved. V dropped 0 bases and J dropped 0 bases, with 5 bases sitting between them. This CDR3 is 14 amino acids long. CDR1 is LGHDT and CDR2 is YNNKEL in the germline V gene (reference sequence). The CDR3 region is CASSQDRMNTEAFF. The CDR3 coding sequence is TGTGCCAGCAGCCAAGACAGAATGAACACTGAAGCTTTCTTT.

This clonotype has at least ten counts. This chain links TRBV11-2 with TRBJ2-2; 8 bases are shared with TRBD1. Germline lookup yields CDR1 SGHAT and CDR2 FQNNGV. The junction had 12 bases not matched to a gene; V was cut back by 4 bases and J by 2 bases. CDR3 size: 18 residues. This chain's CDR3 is CASSSIFRDRRNTGELFF. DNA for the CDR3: TGTGCCAGCAGCTCGATCTTTCGGGACAGGCGAAACACCGGGGAGCTGTTTTTT.

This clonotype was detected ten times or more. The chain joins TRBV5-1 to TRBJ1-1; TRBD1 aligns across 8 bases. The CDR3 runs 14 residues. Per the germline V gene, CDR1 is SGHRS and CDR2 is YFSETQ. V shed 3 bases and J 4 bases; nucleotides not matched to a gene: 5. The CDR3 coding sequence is TGCGCCAGCAGCTCACAGGGGACAGGCACTGAAGCTTTCTTT. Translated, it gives CASSSQGTGTEAFF.